The 11 T cell receptor beta chains reported below all come from one sample, sequenced in a study of blood T cells in healthy people across ages. It was with a sample-barcoded 5' primer and a J-beta primer mix that a second PCR of roughly 7 to 12 cycles was run. TCRdb reanalysed the 5' RACE reads using MiXCR and keeps one entry per CDR3 protein. The sample lists some 930,000 distinct CDR3 sequences; almost 30% were seen once. These data were likewise used in another study, on T cells of mothers and their children.

The sequenced sample was blood. The receptors shown here come from a woman aged 40 to 50 in good health.

The genes are TRBV7-4 and TRBJ2-1; D unresolved. The CDR3 contains 17 residues. V lost 1 base and J 2 bases, leaving 15 bases between the germline ends. Germline V gives CDR1 SGHVT, CDR2 SQSDAQ. The CDR3 sequence: CASSLVNPIWTYNEQFF. CDR3 DNA sequence: TGTGCCAGCAGCTTAGTAAATCCCATTTGGACCTACAATGAGCAGTTCTTC.

The chain couples TRBV20-1 to TRBJ2-2; 10 bases agree with TRBD1. V lost 5 bases and J lost 6; bases outside the gene matches: 6. In germline, CDR1 is DFQATT, CDR2 SNEGSKA (reference sequence). The CDR3 covers 14 residues. CDR3 nucleotide sequence: TGCAGTGCTCGACAGGGGGCGCAGGCCGGGGAGCTGTTTTTT. It is translated as CSARQGAQAGELFF.

The chain links TRBV20-1 to TRBJ2-1; 8 nucleotides match TRBD2. J gave up 0 bases and V 1 base, and 20 bases lay outside the gene matches. Looked up from germline, CDR1 is DFQATT and CDR2 is SNEGSKA (reference sequence). CDR3 size: 21 residues. The CDR3: CSARARSGGSPWRNSYNEQFF. CDR3 sequence (DNA): TGCAGTGCTAGAGCCCGATCGGGAGGGAGTCCTTGGAGAAACTCCTACAATGAGCAGTTCTTC.

Only a few counts were recorded for this clonotype. The gene calls are TRBV7-2 and TRBJ1-4; tentative D call: TRBD1 (6 bases). Germline assignment: CDR1 SGHTA and CDR2 FQGNSA. Trimming removed 4 bases at V and 4 bases at J, with 10 bases between. This CDR3 has 14 amino acids. The DNA of the CDR3 is TGTGCCAGCAGCTCAGGGGCGATTAATGAAAAACTGTTTTTT. Amino acid sequence: CASSSGAINEKLFF.

This clonotype was recorded a few times. V usage is TRBV7-2 and J usage is TRBJ1-2; 7 positions match TRBD1. The germline V gene has CDR1 SGHTA and CDR2 FQGNSA. V shed 5 bases, J shed 5 bases, and the junction held 8 bases outside the gene matches. This CDR3 contains 14 residues. The DNA for the CDR3 is TGTGCCAGCAGCCGAGGACAGGAGCTATATGGCTACACCTTC. As protein: CASSRGQELYGYTF.

This chain connects TRBV5-1 to TRBJ2-5; weak D call: TRBD2 (6 bases). This CDR3 contains 15 residues. V shed 4 bases and J shed 2 bases, with 15 bases lying between them. Germline loops: CDR1 SGHRS, CDR2 YFSETQ. CDR3 DNA sequence: TGCGCCAGCAGCCTCGGCGGTCGGGGGCAAGAGACCCAGTACTTC. Residues: CASSLGGRGQETQYF.

The chain links TRBV4-2 to TRBJ1-5; 9 nucleotides match TRBD1. The CDR3 contains 18 residues. Trimming took 1 base from V and 2 from J; bases not matched to a gene: 9. Germline values: CDR1 LGHNA, CDR2 YNFKEQ. In nucleotides, the CDR3 is TGTGCCAGCAGCCAAGGGGGAACAGGGGGCGCAGGCAATCAGCCCCAGCATTTT. Residues: CASSQGGTGGAGNQPQHF.

The chain employs TRBV28 and TRBJ1-5; D unresolved. V lost 6 bases to trimming and J lost 9 bases, with 12 bases between them. Germline V gene data show CDR1 as MDHEN and CDR2 as SYDVKM. The CDR3 is 12 amino acids. The CDR3 spells CASSSPTGPQHF. CDR3 DNA sequence: TGTGCCAGCAGCAGCCCTACCGGGCCCCAGCATTTT.

This clonotype was counted at least ten times. The chain couples TRBV12-3 or TRBV12-4 to TRBJ2-1; D is undetermined. Trimming shortened V by 5 bases and J by 0 bases, and 11 bases separated the two germline ends. The CDR3 runs to 15 residues. CDR3 in amino acids: CASSDGSSSYNEQFF. The CDR3 nucleotides are TGTGCCAGCAGTGACGGATCGAGCTCCTACAATGAGCAGTTCTTC.

The rearrangement uses TRBV6-1 and TRBJ1-1; D not certain. The CDR3 is made up of 16 amino acids. Germline V gene lookup returns CDR1 MNHNS and CDR2 SASEGT. Trimming removed 1 base at V and 3 bases at J, with 15 bases between. CDR3 region: CASSEGVVGPYTEAFF. Written as DNA, the CDR3 is TGTGCCAGCAGTGAAGGGGTCGTAGGGCCCTACACTGAAGCTTTCTTT.

This clonotype was seen ten or more times. The chain employs TRBV12-3 or TRBV12-4 and TRBJ2-3; D may match TRBD1 or TRBD2 (6 bases each). The V end was cut by 1 base, the J end by 2 bases, with 10 bases between. This CDR3 has 15 residues. The CDR3 is CASSLEGGITDTQYF. As DNA, the CDR3 is TGTGCCAGCAGTTTAGAGGGGGGAATCACAGATACGCAGTATTTT.